This TCR beta chain derives from a study of blood T cells in healthy people across ages. A second roughly 6 to 11 cycle PCR used barcoded and J-beta primers. A 12-random-nucleotide template-switch adaptor tagged each cDNA molecule. Each CDR3 protein gets one entry after TCRdb re-called the 5' RACE reads with MiXCR. The sample consists of 1.5 million to 2 million distinct CDR3 sequences, roughly 52% of them appearing once. PBMCs were isolated at a quantity of at least 7 million per sample. Total RNA extracted from each sample amounted to at least 6 micrograms. This clonotype occurred a few times. Germline-derived CDR1 and CDR2 are DFQATT and SNEGSKA (reference sequence). This CDR3 has 13 amino acids. V was trimmed by 3 bases and J by 9 bases, leaving 16 bases between them.

The clonotype was recovered from a woman in her thirties or forties in good health. Sequences were obtained from blood. The chain carries TRBV20-1 and TRBJ2-3, with D perhaps matching TRBD2 (5 bases). The CDR3 reads CSASEGIRETQYF. CDR3 DNA sequence: TGCAGTGCTAGTGAGGGAATTCGAGAAACGCAGTATTTT.